The sequence of this T cell receptor (beta chain) was determined in a study of healthy donors' naive CD4 and CD8 T cells. Broader study findings: A reported CD4+/CD8+ bias affected most V and J genes in naive cells.

In this sample, this clonotype turned up a few times. What it recognizes is unknown. Germline CDR1 and CDR2: MNHEY and SVGEGT. This CDR3 has 13 amino acids. The V end lost 6 bases, the J end lost 9 bases, and 18 bases lay between the germline ends. Starting from around 470 ng of total RNA, TCR libraries were made with linear amplification. A single record per CDR3 protein comes from TCRdb applying MiXCR to the reads. The data contain about 200,000 distinct CDR3 sequences, over 60% of them singletons. The specimen sequenced was naive CD4+ and CD8+ T cells sorted from blood, pooled from several donors. The TCR comes from a pool of human donors in good health; the sample pools cells from several healthy donors. The chain uses TRBV6-2 or TRBV6-3 and TRBJ2-7; D perhaps matches TRBD1 (6 bases). The CDR3 region is CASRQRQAYGQYF. CDR3 nucleotide sequence: TGTGCCAGCAGACAGAGACAGGCGTATGGGCAGTACTTC.